This T cell receptor beta chain was observed in a study of control samples from healthy donors and cancer patients. This CDR3 is built from 15 residues. Germline V gives CDR1 SGHTA, CDR2 FQGNSA. Deletions cut 3 bases from V and 6 bases from J, with 14 bases between. Here immunoSEQ multiplex PCR was the method, and the copy in TCRdb shows in-frame clones only, minus some. This table has 79,000 or so clones, 70% to 90% appearing once. The specimen was PBMCs. This sequence was found in a woman aged 45 to 65 with colorectal cancer. The chain couples TRBV7-2 to TRBJ2-2; tentative D call: TRBD1 (6 bases). The CDR3 sequence is CASSLSQGRAGELFF. In nucleotides, the CDR3 is TGTGCCAGCAGCTTGAGTCAGGGGAGAGCCGGGGAGCTGTTTTTT.